The rows below give T cell receptor beta chains drawn from one sample of a study of T cells in Graves' hyperthyroidism and ophthalmopathy. TCRdb reprocessed the multiplex PCR reads with MiXCR, giving one entry per CDR3 protein. The table records a few hundred thousand distinct CDR3 sequences, 12% to 15% of them present only once. The sequencing sample was made of blood. The source is a woman aged 40 to 50 with Graves' hyperthyroidism. CDR3s include the opening cysteine and the closing phenylalanine or tryptophan. D genes are given only for firm matches. Size is stated for part of the rows, as once, few or many counts, or as a class when the clone is expanded.

j_call v_call clone_size d_call cdr3_nt cdr3_aa
TRBJ1-5 TRBV20-1 . . TGCAGTGCGAGACTCGGGACCGCCTCGTCCCATTTT CSARLGTASSHF
TRBJ2-7 TRBV28 many . TGTGCCAGCAGTTTTTTGTCTGTTGCGCAAACCTACGAGCAGTACTTC CASSFLSVAQTYEQYF
TRBJ2-4 TRBV2 many TRBD2 TGTGCCAGCATTACGGGAGGGAGAGGAAACATTCAGTACTTC CASITGGRGNIQYF
TRBJ1-1 TRBV12-3/TRBV12-4 . . TGTGCCAGCAATAACGGGGGGTTGGGGAACACTGAAGCTTTCTTT CASNNGGLGNTEAFF
TRBJ2-1 TRBV29-1 many . TGCAGCGCCGACAGGTACAATGAGCAGTTCTTC CSADRYNEQFF
TRBJ2-7 TRBV28 many . TGTGCCAGCAGTTTAGGGGGGCAGAGTGTCGAGCAGTACTTC CASSLGGQSVEQYF
TRBJ1-5 TRBV28 many TRBD1 TGTGCCAGCAGTAAACAGGGGTTATCCCGCAATCAGCCCCAGCATTTT CASSKQGLSRNQPQHF
TRBJ2-3 TRBV6-1 many TRBD2 TGTGCCAGCAGTTATTCCAGACTAGCGGGAGAAAATCGCGATACGCAGTATTTT CASSYSRLAGENRDTQYF
TRBJ2-7 TRBV5-1 . . TGCGCCAGCAGCTTGAATATGGGGTTTAACTACGAGCAGTACTTC CASSLNMGFNYEQYF
TRBJ1-6 TRBV6-1 few TRBD1 TGTGCCAGCAGTGAAGCCCTTGGACAGGGGAATTCACCCCTCCACTTT CASSEALGQGNSPLHF
TRBJ1-2 TRBV28 . . TGTGCCAGCAGTTTCCGGCCCACAGGGTTCGGCTACACCTTC CASSFRPTGFGYTF
TRBJ1-1 TRBV11-3 many . TGTGCCAGCAGATTAGAAGGGGGGCCGGGAACTGAAGCTTTCTTT CASRLEGGPGTEAFF
TRBJ2-5 TRBV5-1 many TRBD1 TGCGCCAGCAGACTACAGGGGAACCTCCCTCAAGAGACCCAGTACTTC CASRLQGNLPQETQYF
TRBJ2-3 TRBV7-2 . TRBD2 TGTGCCAGCAGCATTATTAGCGGGAACACAGATACGCAGTATTTT CASSIISGNTDTQYF
TRBJ2-2 TRBV18 . TRBD2 TGTGCCAGCTCACCGGGCTTAGCGGGTAGTCGTGGCACCGGGGAGCTGTTTTTT CASSPGLAGSRGTGELFF
TRBJ2-5 TRBV28 . TRBD1 TGTGCCAGCAGTGACCTGGACAGGCAAGAGACCCAGTACTTC CASSDLDRQETQYF
TRBJ1-5 TRBV6-2/TRBV6-3 many . TGTGCCAGCAGTATGTTCGGGATCTCGGGCAATCAGCCCCAGCATTTT CASSMFGISGNQPQHF
TRBJ2-1 TRBV5-1 . TRBD2 TGCGCCAGCAGCTTGGGGGGAGCGGGAGTGGGCAATGAGCAGTTCTTC CASSLGGAGVGNEQFF
TRBJ1-5 TRBV6-1 many TRBD1 TGTGCCAGCAGTGTTACAGGGGAACAGCCCCAGCATTTT CASSVTGEQPQHF
TRBJ2-7 TRBV11-2 many . TGTGCCAGCAGCTTTGACAGACCTGGGGCTTACGAGCAGTACTTC CASSFDRPGAYEQYF
TRBJ2-1 TRBV11-2 many TRBD2 TGTGCCAGCAGCTTAGGCGGGAGTGGCAATGAGCAGTTCTTC CASSLGGSGNEQFF
TRBJ2-2 TRBV18 many . TGTGCCAGCTCACCACCTCACGGGGACACCGGGGAGCTGTTTTTT CASSPPHGDTGELFF
TRBJ2-1 TRBV11-2 . . TGTGCCAGCAGCTTAGAAGTCACAATGGAGCAGTTCTTC CASSLEVTMEQFF
TRBJ2-2 TRBV20-1 many TRBD2 TGCAGTGCGATGCTAGCGGGAAGAGGTTCCGGGGAGCTGTTTTTT CSAMLAGRGSGELFF
TRBJ2-1 TRBV20-1 . TRBD2 TGCAGTACTAGCGGGACTACAATTGAGCAGTTCTTC CSTSGTTIEQFF
TRBJ1-4 TRBV11-2 . TRBD1 TGTGCCAGCAGCTTAAATTTGGGACAGAGGATTTCAACTAATGAAAAACTGTTTTTT CASSLNLGQRISTNEKLFF